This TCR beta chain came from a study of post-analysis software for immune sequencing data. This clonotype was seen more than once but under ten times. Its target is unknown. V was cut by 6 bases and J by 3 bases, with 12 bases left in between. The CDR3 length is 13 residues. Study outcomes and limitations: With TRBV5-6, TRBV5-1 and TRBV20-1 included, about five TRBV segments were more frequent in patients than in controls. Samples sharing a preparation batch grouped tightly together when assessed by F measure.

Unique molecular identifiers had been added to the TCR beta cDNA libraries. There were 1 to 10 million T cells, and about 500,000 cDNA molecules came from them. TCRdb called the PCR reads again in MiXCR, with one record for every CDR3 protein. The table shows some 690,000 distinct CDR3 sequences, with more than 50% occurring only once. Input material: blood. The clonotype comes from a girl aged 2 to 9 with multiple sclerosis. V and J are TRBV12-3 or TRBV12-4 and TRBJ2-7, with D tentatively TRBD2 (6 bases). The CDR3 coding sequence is TGTGCCAGCAGCCCGACGGGACTCTACGAGCAGTACTTC. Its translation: CASSPTGLYEQYF.